The 10 T cell receptor beta chains listed next were all sequenced from one sample in a study of response to subunit inactivated influenza vaccine. TCRdb re-called the RT-PCR reads through MiXCR, storing one row per CDR3 protein. The table shows roughly 190,000 distinct CDR3 sequences, with less than 15% occurring only once. These same records also appear under a second study, on T cells expressing NK-cell markers. In that study: As the method of synthesis, 5'RACE template switching with UMIs yielded TCR beta cDNA.

Here the sequenced sample was CD8+ T cells sorted from PBMCs, taken about 11 days after vaccination. These receptors originate from a man aged 50-59 years who received an inactivated influenza vaccine.

This clonotype was picked up a small number of times. The genes are TRBV28 and TRBJ2-1, with 8 bases matching TRBD1. V was clipped by 10 bases and J by 1 base; unmatched bases: 6. CDR1 and CDR2 from the germline V gene are MDHEN and SYDVKM. The CDR3 has 14 amino acids. The CDR3 region has the DNA TGTGCCATCGACAGGGGAGAATCCTACAATGAGCAGTTCTTC. Its translation is CAIDRGESYNEQFF.

This clonotype has more than one count but fewer than ten. The chain is built from TRBV11-2 and TRBJ2-2, with 12 bases lining up with TRBD2. CDR1 is SGHAT, CDR2 FQNNGV, per germline. After removal of 7 bases from V and 2 bases from J, the junction contained 11 bases not matched to a gene. The CDR3 is made up of 18 amino acids. The CDR3 loop reads CASTYILAGGLNTGELFF. CDR3 nucleotide sequence: TGTGCCAGCACCTACATACTAGCGGGGGGCCTAAACACCGGGGAGCTGTTTTTT.

The chain links TRBV7-9 to TRBJ2-7, with D possibly being TRBD1 or TRBD2 (6 bases each). The V end was cut by 3 bases, the J end by 5 bases, with 11 bases between. The CDR3 length is 13 residues. The germline V gene has CDR1 SEHNR and CDR2 FQNEAQ (reference sequence). The CDR3 region is CASSFGGIDEQYF. CDR3 coding DNA: TGTGCCAGCAGCTTCGGGGGCATCGACGAGCAGTACTTC. Looking up the rest from reference TRBV7-9 and TRBJ2-7 gives the full variable domain: DTGVSQNPRHKITKRGQNVTFRCDPISEHNRLYWYRQTLGQGPEFLTYFQNEAQLEKSRLLSDRFSAERPKGSFSTLEIQRTEQGDSAMYLCASSFGGIDEQYFGPGTRLTVT.

This clonotype was seen only a few times. The chain employs TRBV29-1 and TRBJ2-7; TRBD1 matches 8 bases. Per the germline V gene, CDR1 is SQVTM and CDR2 is ANQGSEA. With V trimmed by 5 bases and J by 3 bases, 6 bases remained unmatched. The CDR3 runs to 13 residues. The CDR3 is CSVRTGSGYEQYF. In DNA form, the CDR3 reads TGCAGCGTTCGGACAGGGTCCGGCTACGAGCAGTACTTC.

This clonotype was counted once. The genes are TRBV13 and TRBJ2-7, with TRBD1 as a possible D gene (6 bases). The CDR3 covers 16 residues. V gave up 6 bases and J gave up 0 bases, with 18 bases separating them. Germline V CDR1 and CDR2: PRHDT, FYEKMQ (reference sequence). Here the CDR3 DNA reads TGTGCCAGCAGACAGACGCAGGGGCAGAGCTCCTACGAGCAGTACTTC. Protein product: CASRQTQGQSSYEQYF.

V is TRBV12-3 or TRBV12-4 and J is TRBJ2-3; 12 bases map to TRBD2. CDR3 length: 16 residues. The CDR3 protein is CVSGYGLAGPEDTQYF. As DNA, the CDR3 is TGTGTCAGTGGTTACGGACTAGCGGGGCCGGAGGATACGCAGTATTTT.

This clonotype has only a few counts. V is TRBV30 and J is TRBJ2-7; 10 bases line up with TRBD1. Germline V lookup: CDR1 GTSNPN, CDR2 SVGIG (reference sequence). The junction had 10 bases not matched to a gene; V was cut back by 4 bases and J by 4 bases. This CDR3 has 15 residues. CDR3: CAWNLRQGAIYEQYF. In DNA, the CDR3 is TGTGCCTGGAACCTTCGACAGGGGGCGATTTACGAGCAGTACTTC.

The chain recombines TRBV7-2 with TRBJ2-1; 7 nucleotides line up with TRBD1. This CDR3 contains 16 residues. Germline V CDR1 and CDR2: SGHTA, FQGNSA. V trimming: 4 bases; J trimming: 4 bases; junction bases outside the gene matches: 10. CDR3 sequence reads: CASSSGQAEIYNEQFF. The CDR3 region has the DNA TGTGCCAGCAGCTCAGGACAGGCGGAGATATACAATGAGCAGTTCTTC.

This clonotype was seen ten or more times. This chain uses TRBV12-3 or TRBV12-4 with TRBJ2-1, with D perhaps being TRBD1 or TRBD2 (5 bases each). Trimming pared 5 bases from V and 2 bases from J, leaving 16 bases between. The CDR3 is made up of 16 amino acids. CDR3 coding DNA: TGTGCCAGCAGTCCAGGGCTACTAGTCCCCTACAATGAGCAGTTCTTC. Residues: CASSPGLLVPYNEQFF.

The chain carries TRBV25-1 and TRBJ2-7; D uncertain. This CDR3 comprises 14 residues. The ends were cut back, 8 bases at V and 0 bases at J, with 14 bases in the middle. In germline, CDR1 is MGHDK, CDR2 SYGVNS. Here the CDR3 DNA reads TGTGCCAGCGCCCCCCTCACCAGCTCCTACGAGCAGTACTTC. It is translated as CASAPLTSSYEQYF.